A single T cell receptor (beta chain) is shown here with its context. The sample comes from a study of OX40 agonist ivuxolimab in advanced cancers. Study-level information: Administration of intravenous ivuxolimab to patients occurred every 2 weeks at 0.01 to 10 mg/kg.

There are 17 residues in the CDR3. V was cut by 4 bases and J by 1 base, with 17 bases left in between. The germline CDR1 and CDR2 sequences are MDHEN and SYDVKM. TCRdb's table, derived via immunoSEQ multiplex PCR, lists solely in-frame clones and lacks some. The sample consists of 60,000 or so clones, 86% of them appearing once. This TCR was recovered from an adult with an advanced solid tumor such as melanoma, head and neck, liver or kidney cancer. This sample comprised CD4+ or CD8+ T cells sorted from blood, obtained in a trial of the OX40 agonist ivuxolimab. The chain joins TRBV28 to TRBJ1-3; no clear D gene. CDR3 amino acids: CASSSKLSVASGNTIYF. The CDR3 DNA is TGTGCCAGCAGTTCGAAGCTTTCAGTGGCTTCTGGAAACACCATATATTTT.